The 20 T cell receptor beta chains presented below share a single source sample, sequenced in a study of blood T cell repertoires in COVID-19. Produced via immunoSEQ multiplex PCR; TCRdb's table is partial and in-frame only. The repertoire holds about 120,000 clones, with around 89% as singletons. Sample: peripheral blood. The receptor set was obtained from a man between 45 and 60 years old with acute or convalescent COVID-19.

In its sample, this clone was seen a few times. The rearrangement uses TRBV14 and TRBJ1-2; D remains unclear. CDR3 length: 15 residues. Trimming removed 3 bases from V and 5 bases from J, with 16 bases in between. The germline V gene encodes CDR1 SGHDN and CDR2 FVKESK. CDR3 in amino acids: CASSQSLPRGYGYTF. DNA for the CDR3: TGTGCCAGCAGCCAGAGCCTCCCCCGGGGTTATGGCTACACCTTC.

V usage is TRBV7-9 and J usage is TRBJ1-4; no clear D gene. Germline V lookup: CDR1 SEHNR, CDR2 FQNEAQ (reference sequence). The length of the CDR3 is 11 residues. With 5 bases removed from V and 8 bases from J, the gap between germline ends came to 6 bases. CDR3 residues: CASSIQEKLFF. DNA of the CDR3: TGTGCCAGCAGCATTCAGGAAAAACTGTTTTTT.

This chain joins TRBV5-6 and TRBJ2-4, with a weak D call TRBD1 (6 bases). The CDR3 is 13 amino acids. Trimming took off 7 bases at V and 4 bases at J, with 12 bases between the two ends. CDR1 is SGHDT, CDR2 YYEEEE, per germline. The CDR3 loop reads CASSRDIKNIQYF. CDR3 nucleotide sequence: TGTGCCAGCTCCCGGGACATAAAAAACATTCAGTACTTC.

Regarding this clone: Within the sample, other DNA sequences also encode this same CDR3. The chain carries TRBV5-1 and TRBJ2-5, with D possibly TRBD2 on 6 matching bases. Germline loops: CDR1 SGHRS, CDR2 YFSETQ. This CDR3 has 14 amino acids. Deletions cut 4 bases from V and 1 base from J, with 11 bases between. The CDR3 reads CASSPGGTQETQYF. As DNA, the CDR3 is TGCGCCAGCAGCCCGGGCGGGACCCAAGAGACCCAGTACTTC.

The chain links TRBV9 to TRBJ2-7; TRBD2 aligns across 10 bases. This CDR3 contains 15 residues. Unmatched junction bases numbered 4, after V lost 0 bases and J lost 4 bases. Germline CDR1 and CDR2: SGDLS and YYNGEE. This CDR3 is CASSVGTSGRYEQYF. The CDR3 bases are TGTGCCAGCAGCGTAGGGACTAGCGGTCGTTACGAGCAGTACTTC. The full variable domain, rest sourced from reference TRBV9 and TRBJ2-7, is DSGVTQTPKHLITATGQRVTLRCSPRSGDLSVYWYQQSLDQGLQFLIQYYNGEERAKGNILERFSAQQFPDLHSELNLSSLELGDSALYFCASSVGTSGRYEQYFGPGTRLTVT.

The V gene is TRBV7-9, the J gene TRBJ1-3, with D maybe TRBD1 (6 bases). Trimming cost V 8 bases and J 2 bases, with 16 bases left between them. This CDR3 is 15 amino acids long. Germline V gene sequence: CDR1 SEHNR, CDR2 FQNEAQ (reference sequence). The CDR3 coding sequence is TGTGCCAGCTCAGGGGCAAGGACGGCTGGAAACACCATATATTTT. This gives the protein CASSGARTAGNTIYF. Complete variable domain (other parts from reference TRBV7-9 and TRBJ1-3): DTGVSQNPRHKITKRGQNVTFRCDPISEHNRLYWYRQTLGQGPEFLTYFQNEAQLEKSRLLSDRFSAERPKGSFSTLEIQRTEQGDSAMYLCASSGARTAGNTIYFGEGSWLTVV.

The gene calls are TRBV6-5 and TRBJ1-5; 10 nucleotides line up with TRBD1. The V and J ends lost 7 bases and 10 bases, in that order; junction bases with no gene match: 7. The CDR3 runs to 13 residues. Looked up from germline, CDR1 is MNHEY and CDR2 is SVGAGI. CDR3 DNA: TGTGCCAGCACCTCGACAGGGGGCTTACCCCAGCATTTT. Amino acid sequence: CASTSTGGLPQHF.

This rearrangement joins TRBV6-6 to TRBJ1-5; TRBD1 is a possible D gene (6 bases). V lost 6 bases and J lost 2, with 14 bases in between. Germline V lookup: CDR1 MNHNY, CDR2 SVGAGI (reference sequence). CDR3 length: 15 amino acids. CDR3 sequence (DNA): TGTGCCAGCAGAAAGCAGGGGATGGGCAATCAGCCCCAGCATTTT. Translation gives CASRKQGMGNQPQHF.

The V gene is TRBV5-5, the J gene TRBJ1-2; possible D gene TRBD1, 5 bases. This CDR3 is 14 amino acids long. Deletions cut 1 base from V and 0 bases from J, with 7 bases between. Germline V gene sequence: CDR1 SGHKS, CDR2 YYEKEE (reference sequence). In DNA form, the CDR3 reads TGTGCCAGCAGCTTGTGGGGGGCTAACTATGGCTACACCTTC. This translates into CASSLWGANYGYTF.

This rearrangement joins TRBV5-1 to TRBJ2-3; D unresolved. V was shortened by 7 bases and J by 1 base, with 16 bases between the two germline ends. Germline CDR1 SGHRS, CDR2 YFSETQ. The CDR3 covers 15 residues. This chain's CDR3 is CASDIGNRRTDTQYF. The CDR3 DNA is TGCGCCAGCGATATAGGAAACAGACGCACAGATACGCAGTATTTT.

The CDR3 nucleotides read TGTGCCAGCAGTTTAGGGACAGGAGTTTTTGGCTACACCTTC. Translating gives CASSLGTGVFGYTF. The chain has TRBV28 and TRBJ1-2; 8 bases match TRBD1. The V and J ends lost 2 bases and 7 bases, in that order; junction bases with no gene match: 6. Germline V gene lookup returns CDR1 MDHEN and CDR2 SYDVKM. The CDR3 is 14 residues long.

The chain links TRBV27 to TRBJ2-1; D unclear. The CDR3 runs to 16 residues. Germline V gene data show CDR1 as MNHEY and CDR2 as SMNVEV (reference sequence). Trimming pared 2 bases from V and 5 bases from J, leaving 16 bases between. The CDR3 sequence is CASSLESPSYNNEQFF. The CDR3 bases are TGTGCCAGCAGTTTAGAATCTCCCTCATACAACAATGAGCAGTTCTTC.

J is TRBJ1-6 and V is TRBV6-2 or TRBV6-3; no clear D gene. The V gene's germline CDR1 is MNHEY and CDR2 SVGEGT. Trimming stripped 6 bases from V and 7 bases from J, with 22 bases between. This CDR3 is 17 amino acids long. CDR3 in amino acids: CASSSRVTTLLNSPLHF. Here the CDR3 DNA reads TGTGCCAGCAGCTCGCGGGTAACGACCCTCTTGAATTCACCCCTCCACTTT.

The chain combines TRBV11-1 with TRBJ1-1; 11 nucleotides align to TRBD1. Germline CDR1 and CDR2: SGHAT and FQDESV (reference sequence). With V trimmed by 4 bases and J by 5 bases, 6 bases remained unmatched. This CDR3 region has 15 residues. The CDR3: CASSSRTGGLTEAFF. CDR3 coding DNA: TGTGCCAGCAGCTCCCGGACAGGGGGCTTGACTGAAGCTTTCTTT.

This chain joins TRBV15 and TRBJ2-1; 7 nucleotides align to TRBD1. The CDR3 extends over 14 amino acids. Germline CDR1 is LNHNV and CDR2 is YYDKDF (reference sequence). J lost 8 bases, V lost 2 bases, and 6 bases had no gene match. The CDR3 sequence is CATSRRGLGDEQFF. The DNA for the CDR3 is TGTGCCACCAGCAGAAGGGGGCTGGGGGATGAGCAGTTCTTC.

The genes are TRBV27 and TRBJ1-3; TRBD1 matches 9 bases. Trimming took 4 bases from V and 2 from J; bases not matched to a gene: 15. There are 19 residues in the CDR3. Germline-derived CDR1 and CDR2 are MNHEY and SMNVEV (reference sequence). The DNA for the CDR3 is TGTGCCAGCAGTTCTCGAATGCTTACCGGGACAGGGACTGGAAACACCATATATTTT. This gives the protein CASSSRMLTGTGTGNTIYF.

The rearrangement joins TRBV9 to TRBJ1-5; D ambiguous. V lost 0 bases to trimming and J lost 6 bases, with 10 bases between them. The length of the CDR3 is 14 residues. The germline V gene has CDR1 SGDLS and CDR2 YYNGEE. Here the CDR3 reads CASSVGSSFQPQHF. CDR3 bases: TGTGCCAGCAGCGTAGGTAGCAGTTTTCAGCCCCAGCATTTT. Filled out from reference TRBV9 and TRBJ1-5, the complete variable domain reads DSGVTQTPKHLITATGQRVTLRCSPRSGDLSVYWYQQSLDQGLQFLIQYYNGEERAKGNILERFSAQQFPDLHSELNLSSLELGDSALYFCASSVGSSFQPQHFGDGTRLSIL.

The chain employs TRBV24-1 and TRBJ1-2, with D uncertain. Germline loops: CDR1 KGHDR, CDR2 SFDVKD. CDR3 size: 15 residues. Deletions cut 2 bases from V and 2 bases from J, with 11 bases between. The CDR3 region has the DNA TGTGCCACCAGTGATTCCCGGACGGGGAACTATGGCTACACCTTC. It encodes CATSDSRTGNYGYTF.

The CDR3 DNA sequence: TGTGCCAGCAGCGTATTGAGCAGGGGAGGGAATGAGCAGTTCTTC. This translates into CASSVLSRGGNEQFF. The rearrangement joins TRBV9 to TRBJ2-1; a possible D gene is TRBD2 (7 bases). The germline gives CDR1 SGDLS, CDR2 YYNGEE. V was shortened by 1 base and J by 7 bases, with 15 bases between the two germline ends. This CDR3 has 15 residues.

The V call is TRBV4-2, the J call TRBJ2-1; TRBD2 aligns across 8 bases. V lost 1 base and J lost 2; bases outside the gene matches: 1. Germline loops: CDR1 LGHNA, CDR2 YNFKEQ. The length of the CDR3 is 15 residues. The CDR3 sequence: CASSQGGLAYNEQFF. In DNA, the CDR3 is TGTGCCAGCAGCCAAGGGGGACTAGCCTACAATGAGCAGTTCTTC.